This entry is about one T cell receptor (beta chain). Its antigen is unidentified. The same CDR3 can be traced to other DNA sequences in this sample. A multiplex PCR was run with 60 Vbeta primers and 13 Jbeta primers. Profiling relied on immunoSEQ multiplex PCR, and the TCRdb table lists in-frame clones only, not all of them. The sample yields 180,000 or so clones, about 75% seen once. This sample is part of a study of cytomegalovirus exposure and HLA in healthy donors. About the research overall: T cells numbering about 200 million yielded approximately 100 million unique TCR beta sequences in an earlier analysis.

This CDR3 is built from 13 residues. The germline gives CDR1 LNHDA, CDR2 SQIVND (reference sequence). J gave up 2 bases and V 4 bases, and 0 bases lay outside the gene matches. Donors consisted of healthy bone marrow donors. Overall study findings and caveats: V- and J-gene trimming in TCR beta was tied to a missense DCLRE1C variant by an analysis performed later. According to an earlier analysis, most TCR beta V segments yielded productive rearrangements about 87% or about 30% of the time.

This sequence joins TRBV19 and TRBJ1-1, with 8 bases identical to TRBD1. The clonotype originates from a man in his fifties or sixties in good health and CMV-seropositive. The sequencing input was PBMCs. The CDR3 DNA sequence: TGTGCCAGTAGTACAGGGGGCAACACTGAAGCTTTCTTT. This gives the protein CASSTGGNTEAFF. Full variable domain (remainder filled in from reference TRBV19 and TRBJ1-1): DGGITQSPKYLFRKEGQNVTLSCEQNLNHDAMYWYRQDPGQGLRLIYYSQIVNDFQKGDIAEGYSVSREKKESFPLTVTSAQKNPTAFYLCASSTGGNTEAFFGQGTRLTVV.